This is a list of T cell receptor beta chains from one sample in a study of T cell responses to AZD1222 COVID-19 vaccine. Assay used: immunoSEQ multiplex PCR; TCRdb lists only in-frame clones, some missing. The sample carries about 160,000 clones, around nine tenths recorded once. The specimen comprised peripheral blood, sampled on day 0 of AZD1222 vaccination. Receptor source: an adult in good health. Each CDR3 is given with its conserved first and last residue. The order of the fields is V gene, D gene, J gene, clone size, CDR3 protein, CDR3 DNA. The D gene is left open where the match is weak. Some rows have no size entry. The others give once, few or many, or a class for an expanded clone.

TRBV9	.	TRBJ1-2	.	CASSPQRGGYGYTF	TGTGCCAGCAGCCCCCAGCGGGGCGGCTATGGCTACACCTTC
TRBV7-2	TRBD1	TRBJ2-7	.	CASSQGQIYEQYF	TGTGCCAGCAGCCAGGGACAGATCTACGAGCAGTACTTC
TRBV3-1/TRBV3-2	.	TRBJ1-6	.	CASSQGLIGSPLHF	TGTGCCAGCAGCCAAGGACTAATAGGCTCACCCCTCCACTTT
TRBV7-2	TRBD1	TRBJ1-2	.	CASSGDRADYGYTF	TGTGCCAGCAGCGGGGACAGGGCCGACTATGGCTACACCTTC
TRBV3-1/TRBV3-2	.	TRBJ2-5	.	CASNGDGETQYF	TGTGCCAGCAACGGGGATGGTGAGACCCAGTACTTC
TRBV30	TRBD1	TRBJ1-6	.	CAWNRDRGFGLNSPLHF	TGTGCCTGGAATCGGGACAGGGGTTTCGGGCTAAATTCACCCCTCCACTTT
TRBV2	.	TRBJ2-2	.	CASHQRGVPGELFF	TGTGCCAGCCACCAGAGGGGAGTCCCCGGGGAGCTGTTTTTT
TRBV4-2	TRBD2	TRBJ2-1	.	CASSQEVSGVDEQFF	TGTGCCAGCAGCCAGGAAGTCAGCGGGGTGGATGAGCAGTTCTTC
TRBV7-3	.	TRBJ1-1	.	CASSFTGRNTEAFF	TGTGCCAGCAGCTTTACAGGGAGGAACACTGAAGCTTTCTTT
TRBV19	TRBD1	TRBJ2-3	.	CASGQGGTDTQYF	TGTGCCAGCGGACAGGGCGGAACAGATACGCAGTATTTT
TRBV12-5	.	TRBJ1-1	.	CASGFLSPVGGTEAFF	TGTGCTAGTGGTTTTTTATCCCCCGTGGGGGGGACTGAAGCTTTCTTT
TRBV9	TRBD1	TRBJ1-4	.	CASSVGTGVTGEKLFF	TGTGCCAGCAGCGTTGGGACAGGCGTTACCGGTGAAAAACTGTTTTTT
TRBV5-5	TRBD1	TRBJ1-6	.	CASRPTGLGFNSPLHF	TGTGCCAGCAGACCGACAGGGTTGGGATTCAATTCACCCCTCCACTTT
TRBV18	TRBD1	TRBJ2-7	.	CASSSTVFQGQAYEQYF	TGTGCCAGCTCATCTACCGTCTTTCAAGGACAGGCCTACGAGCAGTACTTC
TRBV6-2/TRBV6-3	TRBD1	TRBJ2-2	.	CASSPYQGQGANTGELFF	TGTGCCAGCAGTCCCTACCAAGGACAGGGTGCGAACACCGGGGAGCTGTTTTTT
TRBV4-3	TRBD2	TRBJ2-1	.	CASSQRTSGSYNEQFF	TGCGCCAGCAGCCAACGGACTAGCGGCTCCTACAATGAGCAGTTCTTC
TRBV4-2	TRBD2	TRBJ2-5	.	CASSQELAGGGETQYF	TGTGCCAGCAGCCAAGAGCTAGCGGGGGGCGGAGAGACCCAGTACTTC
TRBV18	.	TRBJ1-6	.	CASSLQGWGSPLHF	TGTGCCAGCTCACTTCAGGGATGGGGTTCACCCCTCCACTTT
TRBV5-4	.	TRBJ1-2	.	CASSLFAFGYTF	TGTGCCAGCAGCTTGTTCGCCTTTGGCTACACCTTC
TRBV4-3	.	TRBJ2-2	.	CASSQEQAGELFF	TGCGCCAGCAGCCAAGAACAGGCCGGGGAGCTGTTTTTT
TRBV12-5	.	TRBJ1-1	.	CASRPENTEAFF	TGTGCTAGTCGGCCGGAGAACACTGAAGCTTTCTTT
TRBV6-5	.	TRBJ2-7	.	CASSPGTNSYEQYF	TGTGCCAGCAGTCCCGGGACAAACTCCTACGAGCAGTACTTC
TRBV24-1	.	TRBJ1-5	.	CATSDLWVMGQSNQPQHF	TGTGCCACCAGTGATTTGTGGGTGATGGGACAAAGCAATCAGCCCCAGCATTTT
TRBV6-5	.	TRBJ2-3	.	CASGMVAGGPQYF	TGTGCCAGCGGCATGGTAGCTGGAGGTCCCCAGTATTTT
TRBV7-9	TRBD2	TRBJ2-3	.	CASSSYGTSGRAGADTQYF	TGTGCCAGCAGCTCTTACGGGACTAGCGGGAGGGCCGGCGCAGATACGCAGTATTTT
TRBV18	.	TRBJ2-1	.	CASSPTSSYNEQFF	TGTGCCAGCTCACCGACGAGCTCCTACAATGAGCAGTTCTTC
TRBV5-1	.	TRBJ2-2	.	CASSLARQNTGELFF	TGCGCCAGCAGCTTGGCCCGACAGAACACCGGGGAGCTGTTTTTT
TRBV27	.	TRBJ2-5	.	CASSVDREGETQYF	TGTGCCAGCAGTGTGGACAGGGAGGGAGAGACCCAGTACTTC
TRBV12-3/TRBV12-4	.	TRBJ2-1	.	CASSLEQGTPKFF	TGTGCCAGCAGTTTAGAGCAAGGAACACCTAAGTTCTTC
TRBV7-2	TRBD1	TRBJ1-1	.	CASSLGQATEAFF	TGTGCCAGCAGCCTAGGACAGGCCACTGAAGCTTTCTTT
TRBV15	.	TRBJ1-5	.	CATRDAGPNQPQHF	TGTGCCACCAGGGACGCGGGGCCCAATCAGCCCCAGCATTTT
TRBV21-1	.	TRBJ1-4	.	CASSKESSLGRTNEKLFF	TGTGCCAGCAGCAAAGAGTCCTCCCTAGGGAGGACTAATGAAAAACTGTTTTTT
TRBV5-1	TRBD1	TRBJ1-1	.	CASRRAATGIMNTEAFF	TGCGCCAGCAGACGAGCCGCGACAGGGATCATGAACACTGAAGCTTTCTTT
TRBV6-2/TRBV6-3	.	TRBJ2-1	.	CASSYVEGRGPYNEQFF	TGTGCCAGCAGTTACGTTGAGGGCCGGGGGCCCTACAATGAGCAGTTCTTC
TRBV5-6	.	TRBJ1-2	.	CASSEQGYGYTF	TGTGCCAGCAGCGAACAGGGCTATGGCTACACCTTC
TRBV2	.	TRBJ1-2	few	CASSDYRVEGYTF	TGTGCCAGCAGCGACTACAGGGTTGAGGGCTACACCTTC
TRBV2	TRBD1	TRBJ1-5	.	CASRGQSNQPQHF	TGTGCCAGCAGGGGACAGAGCAATCAGCCCCAGCATTTT
TRBV19	.	TRBJ2-7	.	CASSIDTQGLIHEQYF	TGTGCCAGTAGTATAGATACGCAGGGCTTGATCCACGAGCAGTACTTC
TRBV19	.	TRBJ1-1	once	CASSIVGQGGTEAFF	TGTGCCAGTAGTATAGTTGGCCAGGGTGGGACTGAAGCTTTCTTT
TRBV2	TRBD1	TRBJ1-6	.	CASSDNRGGSPLHF	TGTGCCAGCAGTGATAACAGGGGGGGTTCACCCCTCCACTTT
TRBV4-1	.	TRBJ1-6	.	CASSQDILERSNSPLHF	TGCGCCAGCAGCCAAGATATCCTTGAACGGAGCAATTCACCCCTCCACTTT